This TCR beta chain was sequenced for a study of CD8 T cells in Susac syndrome. Looking at the study overall: There were six sequenced Susac syndrome patients with active disease and roughly 8 in remission.

Recently defined diagnostic criteria for definite or probable disease were fulfilled by Susac syndrome patients. TEMRA cells underwent FACS enrichment and CD8+ and CD4+ T cells underwent negative isolation. An input of roughly 0.45 to 1 ug of RNA was subjected to reverse transcription using random hexamers. In TCRdb, the immunoSEQ multiplex PCR reads were re-called with MiXCR into one record per CDR3 protein. The sample shows 200,000 or so distinct CDR3 sequences, more than 90% of them seen only once. The CDR3 has 16 residues. The germline CDR1 and CDR2 sequences are SQVTM and ANQGSEA. After removal of 4 bases from V and 0 bases from J, the junction contained 4 bases not matched to a gene.

The receptor was isolated from a human donor with Susac syndrome. Sequencing was carried out using CD4+ T cells from PBMCs. This rearrangement joins TRBV29-1 to TRBJ2-6, with TRBD1 matching 9 bases. The chain's CDR3 is CSVGGQGTSGANVLTF. Written as DNA, the CDR3 is TGCAGCGTTGGGGGACAGGGTACCTCTGGGGCCAACGTCCTGACTTTC.